The 23 T cell receptor beta chains below come from one sample, sequenced in a study of blood T cell repertoires in COVID-19. Generated by immunoSEQ multiplex PCR, the TCRdb table keeps only in-frame clones and is missing some. The repertoire holds about 310,000 clones, approximately 85% seen once, with around 2.1% in the top ten. Material: PBMCs or T cells enriched from blood (not recorded which). These receptors came from a man aged 25-40 years who had recovered from COVID-19.

This clone is a singleton in its sample. The chain recombines TRBV3-1 (or the pseudogene TRBV3-2) with TRBJ2-5; possible D gene TRBD1, 5 bases. The CDR3 covers 13 residues. CDR1 is LGHDT, CDR2 YNNKEL, per germline (reference sequence). Trimming pared 4 bases from V and 1 base from J, leaving 7 bases between. CDR3 sequence: CASSPTAQETQYF. CDR3 nucleotides: TGTGCCAGCAGCCCGACAGCCCAAGAGACCCAGTACTTC.

This chain connects TRBV10-2 to TRBJ2-5; perhaps TRBD2 as D (5 bases). The CDR3 spans 15 residues. V gave up 2 bases and J gave up 5 bases, with 15 bases separating them. Germline assignment: CDR1 WSHSY and CDR2 SAAADI. The CDR3: CASSEPRVTGETQYF. CDR3 nucleotide sequence: TGCGCCAGCAGTGAGCCTCGGGTAACGGGGGAGACCCAGTACTTC.

This chain's CDR3 is CASSYMGQANSNQPQHF. The CDR3, as DNA: TGTGCCAGCTCCTATATGGGACAGGCCAATAGCAATCAGCCCCAGCATTTT. V usage is TRBV18 and J usage is TRBJ1-5; 8 bases are a match to TRBD1. The CDR3 runs to 17 residues. V lost 6 bases and J lost 0; bases outside the gene matches: 10. Germline V gene lookup returns CDR1 KGHSH and CDR2 LQKENI. Filled out from reference TRBV18 and TRBJ1-5, the complete variable domain reads NAGVMQNPRHLVRRRGQEARLRCSPMKGHSHVYWYRQLPEEGLKFMVYLQKENIIDESGMPKERFSAEFPKEGPSILRIQQVVRGDSAAYFCASSYMGQANSNQPQHFGDGTRLSIL.

The chain couples TRBV27 to TRBJ2-1, with unresolved D. The CDR3 runs 13 residues. Germline V CDR1 and CDR2: MNHEY, SMNVEV (reference sequence). Trimming took off 2 bases at V and 8 bases at J, with 10 bases between the two ends. CDR3 loop: CASSLTTRDEQFF. CDR3 in DNA: TGTGCCAGCAGTTTAACTACGCGCGATGAGCAGTTCTTC.

The gene calls are TRBV7-8 and TRBJ2-1; D is uncertain. Germline V lookup: CDR1 SGHVS, CDR2 FQNEAQ. The CDR3 spans 11 residues. The ends were cut back, 1 base at V and 8 bases at J, with 3 bases in the middle. Written as DNA, the CDR3 is TGTGCCAGCAGCTTAGACTATGAGCAGTTCTTC. Its protein is CASSLDYEQFF.

This clone came up once. CDR3 protein: CASSLAGSGGISYQETQYF. The CDR3 nucleotides are TGCGCCAGCAGCTTGGCCGGGTCAGGGGGCATTTCGTACCAAGAGACCCAGTACTTC. The V and J genes are TRBV5-1 and TRBJ2-5, with 8 bases identical to TRBD1. Germline V gene sequence: CDR1 SGHRS, CDR2 YFSETQ. After removal of 0 bases from V and 0 bases from J, the junction contained 13 bases not matched to a gene. This CDR3 is built from 19 residues.

This clone was found once. The V and J genes are TRBV19 and TRBJ1-5; tentatively, D is TRBD1 (6 bases). Looked up from germline, CDR1 is LNHDA and CDR2 is SQIVND (reference sequence). This CDR3 has 16 residues. V lost 3 bases to trimming and J lost 1 base, with 13 bases between them. For the CDR3, the DNA is TGTGCCAGTAGTATCGATGGGGGCTACAGCAATCAGCCCCAGCATTTT. It codes for CASSIDGGYSNQPQHF.

The V call is TRBV5-6, the J call TRBJ1-3; D perhaps matches TRBD1 (6 bases). V lost 0 bases to trimming and J lost 2 bases, with 12 bases between them. The germline CDR1 and CDR2 sequences are SGHDT and YYEEEE. The CDR3 totals 16 residues. The CDR3 bases are TGTGCCAGCAGCTTGGATTCAGGGGTCGCTGGAAACACCATATATTTT. The encoded protein is CASSLDSGVAGNTIYF.

J is TRBJ2-7 and V is TRBV6-5; a possible D gene is TRBD2 (6 bases). CDR1 is MNHEY, CDR2 SVGAGI, per germline. V was trimmed by 0 bases and J by 6 bases, leaving 18 bases between them. This CDR3 is 16 amino acids long. The CDR3 DNA reads TGTGCCAGCAGTTACTCAAGTGTCGCGGGGCGGGCCGAGCAGTACTTC. Encoded protein: CASSYSSVAGRAEQYF.

This clone was counted between two and nine times. V and J are TRBV19 and TRBJ1-2, with 8 bases lining up with TRBD1. Per germline, CDR1 LNHDA and CDR2 SQIVND (reference sequence). V lost 1 base and J lost 4; bases outside the gene matches: 2. The CDR3 consists of 14 residues. This CDR3 is CASSIGTGIYGYTF. The DNA for the CDR3 is TGTGCCAGTAGTATAGGGACAGGGATCTATGGCTACACCTTC.

The V and J genes are TRBV11-2 and TRBJ2-7, with D possibly being TRBD2 (6 bases). CDR1 SGHAT and CDR2 FQNNGV come from the germline V gene. The CDR3 loop spans 15 amino acids. V was shortened by 1 base and J by 0 bases, with 10 bases between the two germline ends. The CDR3 DNA sequence: TGTGCCAGCAGCTTAGTTCAGGGAGGCTCCTACGAGCAGTACTTC. Its translation is CASSLVQGGSYEQYF.

The V and J genes are TRBV6-1 and TRBJ2-7; maybe TRBD1 (5 bases). CDR1 MNHNS and CDR2 SASEGT come from the germline V gene. Trimming removed 2 bases from V and 10 bases from J, with 12 bases in between. CDR3 length equals 12 residues. The CDR3: CASSELIRGQYF. The CDR3 coding sequence is TGTGCCAGCAGTGAATTGATAAGGGGCCAGTACTTC.

This chain joins TRBV12-3 or TRBV12-4 and TRBJ1-3; D gene unclear. Trimming stripped 2 bases from V and 3 bases from J, with 2 bases between. CDR3 length: 12 residues. The chain's CDR3 is CASSLLGNTIYF. The CDR3, as DNA: TGTGCCAGCAGTTTACTTGGAAACACCATATATTTT.

This chain joins TRBV10-3 and TRBJ2-3, with a tentative D call TRBD1 (5 bases). The germline V gene has CDR1 ENHRY and CDR2 SYGVKD. Deletions cut 2 bases from V and 2 bases from J, with 8 bases between. The CDR3 is 14 residues long. The CDR3 DNA reads as TGTGCCATCAGTGAGGGGGCATACACAGATACGCAGTATTTT. Translated: CAISEGAYTDTQYF.

This clone was seen once. The rearrangement joins TRBV19 to TRBJ2-3; 8 bases are a match to TRBD2. CDR1 LNHDA and CDR2 SQIVND come from the germline V gene (reference sequence). The CDR3 totals 15 residues. V trimming: 6 bases; J trimming: 7 bases; junction bases outside the gene matches: 12. The CDR3 loop reads CASRSGFGGENTQYF. The DNA for the CDR3 is TGTGCCAGTAGGAGTGGTTTCGGGGGGGAAAATACGCAGTATTTT.

The chain links TRBV30 to TRBJ2-2; TRBD1 might be the D (6 bases). CDR1 is GTSNPN and CDR2 is SVGIG in the germline V gene (reference sequence). CDR3 length equals 15 residues. V dropped 0 bases and J dropped 1 base, with 9 bases sitting between them. The CDR3 loop reads CAWSVPDRNTGELFF. The CDR3, as DNA: TGTGCCTGGAGTGTACCGGACAGGAACACCGGGGAGCTGTTTTTT.

This chain links TRBV3-1 (or the pseudogene TRBV3-2) with TRBJ2-5, with D perhaps TRBD1 (6 bases). The ends were cut back, 2 bases at V and 9 bases at J, with 22 bases in the middle. Germline V gene data show CDR1 as LGHDT and CDR2 as YNNKEL (reference sequence). The CDR3 has 16 amino acids. The CDR3 DNA reads as TGTGCCAGCAGCCAATCCTTTCAGGGGAGCGGCGGCGCCCAGTACTTC. It specifies CASSQSFQGSGGAQYF.

The chain couples TRBV6-5 to TRBJ1-2; D unclear. Germline loops: CDR1 MNHEY, CDR2 SVGAGI. This CDR3 spans 15 amino acids. Trimming pared 0 bases from V and 0 bases from J, leaving 8 bases between. Written as DNA, the CDR3 is TGTGCCAGCAGTTACTCGAACGGAGCTAACTATGGCTACACCTTC. This translates into CASSYSNGANYGYTF.

This clone was counted only a few times. The rearrangement links TRBV4-1 to TRBJ2-5; TRBD2 agrees at 8 bases. This CDR3 region has 16 residues. The germline V gene has CDR1 MGHRA and CDR2 YSYEKL. Germline trimming cut 1 base from V and 9 bases from J; bases unmatched to any gene: 13. The CDR3 region has the DNA TGCGCCAGCAGCCAAGTTCTTCGGGGGGGCCGGTCGGCCCAGTACTTC. Translating gives CASSQVLRGGRSAQYF.

J is TRBJ2-7 and V is TRBV14, with 7 bases fitting TRBD2. J was trimmed by 5 bases and V by 3 bases; bases with no gene match: 10. Germline values: CDR1 SGHDN, CDR2 FVKESK. The CDR3 covers 15 residues. CDR3 amino acids: CASSQSGVPTHEQYF. In DNA form, the CDR3 reads TGTGCCAGCAGCCAGAGCGGGGTGCCCACCCACGAGCAGTACTTC.

V and J are TRBV5-1 and TRBJ1-2; maybe TRBD1 (5 bases). The CDR3 has 14 residues. CDR1 is SGHRS, CDR2 YFSETQ, per germline. V was trimmed by 0 bases and J by 0 bases, leaving 6 bases between them. CDR3 in amino acids: CASSLETANYGYTF. The CDR3 DNA sequence: TGCGCCAGCAGCTTGGAGACAGCTAACTATGGCTACACCTTC.

This clone was counted between two and nine times. The rearrangement joins TRBV2 to TRBJ2-2; D uncertain. With 6 bases removed from V and 3 bases from J, the gap between germline ends came to 11 bases. The germline gives CDR1 SNHLY, CDR2 FYNNEI. The CDR3 runs to 14 residues. CDR3 sequence (DNA): TGTGCCAGCAGAAGCAGGTTGGACACCGGGGAGCTGTTTTTT. As protein: CASRSRLDTGELFF.

The gene calls are TRBV5-1 and TRBJ1-6; TRBD1 aligns across 11 bases. The CDR3 runs 15 residues. Germline CDR1 and CDR2: SGHRS and YFSETQ. V shed 4 bases and J 8 bases; nucleotides not matched to a gene: 5. The CDR3 bases are TGCGCCAGCAGCCTACGGACAGGGGGCGATTCACCCCTCCACTTT. Translating it yields CASSLRTGGDSPLHF.